This T cell receptor beta chain is drawn from a study of OX40 agonist ivuxolimab in advanced cancers. Whole-study context: Partial responses were achieved by three patients, of whom one had hepatocellular carcinoma and two had cutaneous melanoma. General study results and limits: CD8+ T cells showed, on average, more clonal expansion than CD4+ cells. The study observed clonal expansion of CD4+ and CD8+ blood T cells by week 6 at 0.1 to 3.0 mg/kg.

Sampled blood was obtained at baseline, cycle 4 day 1, and cycle 7 day 1. Germline V lookup: CDR1 MGHDK, CDR2 SYGVNS. CDR3 length equals 13 residues. Trimming removed 6 bases at V and 4 bases at J, with 12 bases between. This clone was seen a few times. The target antigen is unknown. Produced via immunoSEQ multiplex PCR; TCRdb's table is partial and in-frame only. The data show some 68,000 clones, approximately 80% seen once. The chain recombines TRBV25-1 with TRBJ1-2, with a weak D call TRBD1 (5 bases). The clonotype was recovered from an adult with an advanced solid tumor such as melanoma, head and neck, liver or kidney cancer. Specimen: CD4+ or CD8+ T cells sorted from blood, collected in a trial of the OX40 agonist ivuxolimab. The CDR3, as DNA: TGTGCCAGCAGCCTAGGGCAGGGCTATGGCTACACCTTC. Protein product: CASSLGQGYGYTF.